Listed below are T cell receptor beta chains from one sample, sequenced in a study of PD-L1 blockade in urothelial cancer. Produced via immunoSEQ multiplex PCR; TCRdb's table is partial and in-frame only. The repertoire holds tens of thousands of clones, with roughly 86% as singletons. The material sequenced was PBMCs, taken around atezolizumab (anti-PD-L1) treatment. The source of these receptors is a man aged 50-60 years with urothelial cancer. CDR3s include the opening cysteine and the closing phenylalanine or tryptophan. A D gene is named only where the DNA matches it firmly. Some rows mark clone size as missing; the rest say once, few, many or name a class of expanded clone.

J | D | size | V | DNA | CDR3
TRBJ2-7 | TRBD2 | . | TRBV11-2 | TGTGCCAGCAGCTTATCGGGGGGTTACGAGCAGTACTTC | CASSLSGGYEQYF
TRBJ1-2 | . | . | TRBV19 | TGTGCCAGTAGTATAAAGCGAAGAGGCTTCTCTAACTATGGCTACACCTTC | CASSIKRRGFSNYGYTF
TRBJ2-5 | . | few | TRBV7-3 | TGTGCCAGCAGCTTACTAGGGGGTGTAGAGACCCAGTACTTC | CASSLLGGVETQYF
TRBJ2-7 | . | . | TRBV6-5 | TGTGCCAGCAGTTACTCAGGTTCAGGGCGCTACGAGCAGTACTTC | CASSYSGSGRYEQYF
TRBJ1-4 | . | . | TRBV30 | TGTGCCTGCCACGGACAGTCTAATGAAAAACTGTTTTTT | CACHGQSNEKLFF
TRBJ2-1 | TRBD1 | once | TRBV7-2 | TGTGCCAGCAGCTCGAGCCCGGACAGGCGCGATGAGCAGTTCTTC | CASSSSPDRRDEQFF
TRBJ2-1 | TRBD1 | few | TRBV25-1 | TGTGCCAGCAGTGATCCGGGACAGGGGAGCGGGCAGTTCTTC | CASSDPGQGSGQFF
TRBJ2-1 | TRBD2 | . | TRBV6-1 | TGTGCCAGCAGTGAACTAGCGGGGTACAATGAGCAGTTCTTC | CASSELAGYNEQFF
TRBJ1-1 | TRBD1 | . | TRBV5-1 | TGCGCCAGCGCTTCGGGACAGACGAACACTGAAGCTTTCTTT | CASASGQTNTEAFF
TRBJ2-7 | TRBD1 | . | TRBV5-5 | TGTGCCAGCAGCCCCGGACAGGGTGGGTACGAGCAGTACTTC | CASSPGQGGYEQYF
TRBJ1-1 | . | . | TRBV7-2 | TGTGCCAGCAGCTTAGTTTATTCAGCTTTCTTT | CASSLVYSAFF
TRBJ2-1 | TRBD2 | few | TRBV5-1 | TGCGCCAGCAGCTTTACGCAAGTTGGACTAGCGAATGAGCAGTTCTTC | CASSFTQVGLANEQFF
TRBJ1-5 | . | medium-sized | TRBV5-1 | TGCGCCAGCAGCTTTTTGCCCCTCGCGAGCGGCAATCAGCCCCAGCATTTT | CASSFLPLASGNQPQHF
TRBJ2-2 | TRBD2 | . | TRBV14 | TGTGCCAGCAGCCGGCGGGTAGCGGGAGCCGGGGAGCTGTTTTTT | CASSRRVAGAGELFF
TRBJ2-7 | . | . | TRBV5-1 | TGCGCCAGCAGCTTGGGTCTAGCGCAAGGTTCCTACGAGCAGTACTTC | CASSLGLAQGSYEQYF
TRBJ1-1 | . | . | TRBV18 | TGTGCCAGCTCACCAGGGCAGAAGGCTGAAGCTTTCTTT | CASSPGQKAEAFF
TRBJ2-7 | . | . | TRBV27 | TGTGCCAGCAGTTCCCTAGCGCCGTACGAGCAGTACTTC | CASSSLAPYEQYF
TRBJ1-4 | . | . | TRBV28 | TGTGCCAGCAAAGACAGGCGATTGGGGAAAAGGCTGTTTTTT | CASKDRRLGKRLFF
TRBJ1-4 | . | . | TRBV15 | TGTGCCACCAGCAGAGTGGGGGGTTGGACTAATGAAAAACTGTTTTTT | CATSRVGGWTNEKLFF
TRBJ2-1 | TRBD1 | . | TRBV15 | TGTGCCACCAGCAGGGACAGGGGATACAATGAGCAGTTCTTC | CATSRDRGYNEQFF
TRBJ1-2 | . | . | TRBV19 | TGTGCCAGTAGGGACGACAGCTTCGGGCCTTATGGCTACACCTTC | CASRDDSFGPYGYTF
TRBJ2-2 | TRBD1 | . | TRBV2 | TGTGCCAGCAGCGACAACAGGGGGCGCAATACCGGGGAGCTGTTTTTT | CASSDNRGRNTGELFF
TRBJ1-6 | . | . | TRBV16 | TGTGCCAGCAGCAGGCAGGGGTATGATTCACCCCTCCACTTT | CASSRQGYDSPLHF